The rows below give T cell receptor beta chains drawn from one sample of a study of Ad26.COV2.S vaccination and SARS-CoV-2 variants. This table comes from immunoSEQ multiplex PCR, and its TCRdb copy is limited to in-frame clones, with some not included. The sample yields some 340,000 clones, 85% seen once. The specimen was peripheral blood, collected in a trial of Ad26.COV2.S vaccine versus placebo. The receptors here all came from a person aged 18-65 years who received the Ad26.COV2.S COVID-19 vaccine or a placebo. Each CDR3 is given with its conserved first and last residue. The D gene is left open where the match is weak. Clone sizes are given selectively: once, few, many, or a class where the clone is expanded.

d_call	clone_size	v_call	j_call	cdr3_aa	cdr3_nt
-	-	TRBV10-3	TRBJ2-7	CAISESTYEQYF	TGTGCCATCAGTGAGTCAACCTACGAGCAGTACTTC
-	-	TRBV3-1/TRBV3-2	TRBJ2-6	CASSPLLGRGPPSGANVLTF	TGTGCCAGCAGCCCTCTACTGGGGCGGGGGCCCCCCTCTGGGGCCAACGTCCTGACTTTC
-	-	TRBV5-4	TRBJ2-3	CASSSRQTASTDTQYF	TGTGCCAGCAGCTCGAGACAGACCGCTAGCACAGATACGCAGTATTTT
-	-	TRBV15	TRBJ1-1	CATRPPGGWTEAFF	TGTGCCACCAGACCACCGGGGGGCTGGACTGAAGCTTTCTTT
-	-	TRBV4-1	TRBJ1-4	CASRREWTNEKLFF	TGCGCCAGTCGTAGGGAGTGGACTAATGAAAAACTGTTTTTT
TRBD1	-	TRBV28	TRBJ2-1	CASSLQGDVYNEQFF	TGTGCCAGCAGTTTGCAGGGGGATGTATACAATGAGCAGTTCTTC
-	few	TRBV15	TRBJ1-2	CATSRGTANYGYTF	TGTGCCACCAGCAGAGGGACAGCTAACTATGGCTACACCTTC
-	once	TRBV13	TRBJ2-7	CASSFSRGGEQYF	TGTGCCAGCAGCTTTAGCCGGGGAGGCGAGCAGTACTTC
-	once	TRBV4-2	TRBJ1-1	CASSQGMGESEAFF	TGTGCCAGCAGCCAAGGAATGGGGGAGAGTGAAGCTTTCTTT
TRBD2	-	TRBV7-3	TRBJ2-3	CASSLNPPSRESSTDTQYF	TGTGCCAGCAGCTTAAACCCCCCCTCGCGGGAGTCCAGCACAGATACGCAGTATTTT
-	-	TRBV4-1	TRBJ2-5	CASRQSSWAQETQYF	TGCGCCAGCAGGCAGTCCTCATGGGCCCAAGAGACCCAGTACTTC
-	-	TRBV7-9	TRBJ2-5	CASHPGGRAETQYF	TGTGCCAGCCACCCCGGAGGCCGGGCGGAGACCCAGTACTTC
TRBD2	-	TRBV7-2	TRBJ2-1	CASSFPVPSGAFNEQFF	TGTGCCAGCAGCTTCCCGGTCCCTAGCGGGGCCTTCAATGAGCAGTTCTTC
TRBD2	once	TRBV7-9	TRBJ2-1	CASSLSGGLTYNEQFF	TGTGCCAGCAGCCTTAGCGGGGGGCTAACCTACAATGAGCAGTTCTTC
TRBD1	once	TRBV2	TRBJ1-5	CASSEVGDSYQPQHF	TGTGCCAGCAGTGAAGTAGGGGACAGTTATCAGCCCCAGCATTTT
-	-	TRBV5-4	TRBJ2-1	CASSLDRNEQFF	TGTGCCAGCAGCTTGGACCGTAATGAGCAGTTCTTC
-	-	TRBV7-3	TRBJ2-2	CASSASGRSNTGELFF	TGTGCCAGCAGCGCCTCGGGACGGTCGAACACCGGGGAGCTGTTTTTT
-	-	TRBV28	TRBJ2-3	CATRGDRTTDTQYF	TGTGCCACCCGGGGGGACAGGACTACGGATACGCAGTATTTT
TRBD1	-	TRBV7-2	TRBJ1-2	CASSRDQGAGTF	TGTGCCAGCAGCCGGGATCAGGGGGCGGGTACCTTC
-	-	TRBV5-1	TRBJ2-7	CASSFGRGAYEQYF	TGCGCCAGCAGCTTCGGCAGGGGGGCCTACGAGCAGTACTTC
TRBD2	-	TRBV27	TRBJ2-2	CASSPRLAGDMNTGELFF	TGTGCCAGCAGTCCTAGACTAGCGGGGGACATGAACACCGGGGAGCTGTTTTTT
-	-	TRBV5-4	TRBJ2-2	CASSLAGLGAGELFF	TGTGCCAGCAGCTTGGCAGGGCTTGGCGCCGGGGAGCTGTTTTTT
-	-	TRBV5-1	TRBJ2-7	CASSLAAGVVYEQYF	TGCGCCAGCAGCTTGGCTGCAGGGGTGGTCTACGAGCAGTACTTC
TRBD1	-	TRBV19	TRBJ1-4	CASRNLGSGTGTEKLFF	TGTGCCAGTAGGAACCTTGGTTCCGGGACAGGGACTGAAAAACTGTTTTTT
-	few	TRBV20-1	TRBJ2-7	CSGYLSYEQYF	TGCAGTGGATACTTATCCTACGAGCAGTACTTC
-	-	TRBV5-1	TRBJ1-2	CASSQDPIRGYTF	TGCGCCAGCAGCCAGGACCCGATCCGGGGCTACACCTTC
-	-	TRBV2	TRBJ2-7	CASTQLPYEQYF	TGTGCCAGCACCCAACTCCCTTACGAGCAGTACTTC
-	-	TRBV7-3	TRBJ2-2	CASSPMSGITGELFF	TGTGCCAGCAGCCCCATGTCAGGGATCACCGGGGAGCTGTTTTTT
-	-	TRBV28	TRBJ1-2	CASSRYGYTF	TGTGCCAGCAGCCGCTATGGCTACACCTTC
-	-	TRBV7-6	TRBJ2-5	CASSSRPLQETQYF	TGTGCCAGCAGCTCTCGGCCCCTTCAAGAGACCCAGTACTTC
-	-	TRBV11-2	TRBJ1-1	CASSSLSGLAVLRAFF	TGTGCCAGCAGCTCCCTCTCAGGGCTGGCGGTTCTTCGGGCTTTCTTT
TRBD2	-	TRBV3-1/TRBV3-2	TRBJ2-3	CASSQGRGGSTDTQYF	TGTGCCAGCAGCCAAGGTCGCGGGGGTAGCACAGATACGCAGTATTTT
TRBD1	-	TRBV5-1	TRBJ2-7	CASSQGQGAHEQYF	TGCGCCAGCAGCCAGGGACAGGGGGCTCACGAGCAGTACTTC
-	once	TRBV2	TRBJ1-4	CASSPHSRQTSTNEKLFF	TGTGCCAGCAGTCCCCACTCCAGGCAGACATCAACTAATGAAAAACTGTTTTTT
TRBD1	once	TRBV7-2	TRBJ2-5	CASRSRQGAIGETQYF	TGTGCCAGCAGATCCAGACAGGGGGCGATAGGGGAGACCCAGTACTTC
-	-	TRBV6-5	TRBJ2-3	CAATQGRTDTQYF	TGTGCAGCCACGCAGGGCCGCACAGATACGCAGTATTTT
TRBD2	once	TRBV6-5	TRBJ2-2	CASSYGRAPNTGELFF	TGTGCCAGCAGTTACGGGAGGGCACCTAACACCGGGGAGCTGTTTTTT
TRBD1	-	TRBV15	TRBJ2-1	CATIPGTGGSYNEQFF	TGTGCCACCATCCCAGGGACAGGGGGCTCCTACAATGAGCAGTTCTTC
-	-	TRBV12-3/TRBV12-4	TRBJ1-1	CASSPSTGPEAFF	TGTGCCAGCAGTCCATCTACAGGGCCTGAAGCTTTCTTT
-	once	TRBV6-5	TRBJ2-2	CASSRGSNTGELFF	TGTGCCAGCAGTCGGGGGTCGAACACCGGGGAGCTGTTTTTT
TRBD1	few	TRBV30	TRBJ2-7	CAWSETGGLNEQYF	TGTGCCTGGAGTGAAACAGGGGGCTTAAACGAGCAGTACTTC
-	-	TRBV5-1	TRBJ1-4	CASSLAGSGEKLFF	TGCGCCAGCAGCCTGGCGGGGTCTGGTGAAAAACTGTTTTTT
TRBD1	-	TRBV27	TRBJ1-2	CASSTQDRGNGYTF	TGTGCCAGCAGTACACAGGACAGGGGGAATGGCTACACCTTC
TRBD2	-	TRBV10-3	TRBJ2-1	CAISLTSGGSYNEQFF	TGTGCCATCAGTCTGACTAGCGGGGGGTCCTACAATGAGCAGTTCTTC
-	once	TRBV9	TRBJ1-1	CASSVGERSTEAFF	TGTGCCAGCAGCGTCGGGGAGAGGAGCACTGAAGCTTTCTTT
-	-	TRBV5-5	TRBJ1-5	CASSLGGGDSNQPQHF	TGTGCCAGCAGCTTGGGGGGCGGGGATAGCAATCAGCCCCAGCATTTT
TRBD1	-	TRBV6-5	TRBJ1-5	CASRPTGGGNQPQHF	TGTGCCAGCAGACCTACAGGGGGTGGCAATCAGCCCCAGCATTTT
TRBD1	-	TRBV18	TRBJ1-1	CASSPEKGQVHEAFF	TGTGCCAGCTCACCAGAAAAGGGACAGGTACATGAAGCTTTCTTT
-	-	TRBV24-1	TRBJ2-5	CATSDFLQSGETQYF	TGTGCCACCAGTGATTTTCTTCAGTCGGGAGAGACCCAGTACTTC
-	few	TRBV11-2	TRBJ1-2	CASSLDMRNYGYTF	TGTGCCAGCAGCTTAGATATGAGAAACTATGGCTACACCTTC
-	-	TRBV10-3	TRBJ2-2	CAIIEGVLNTGELFF	TGTGCCATCATAGAGGGGGTCCTGAACACCGGGGAGCTGTTTTTT
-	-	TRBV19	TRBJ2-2	CASSPGGTGYTGELFF	TGTGCCAGTAGTCCCGGGGGAACAGGGTACACCGGGGAGCTGTTTTTT
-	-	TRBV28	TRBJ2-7	CASSLYPYSAGWGSYEQYF	TGTGCCAGCAGTTTATACCCCTACTCGGCAGGGTGGGGCTCCTACGAGCAGTACTTC
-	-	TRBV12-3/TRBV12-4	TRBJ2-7	CASSPDSSEQYF	TGTGCCAGCAGCCCAGACAGCTCCGAGCAGTACTTC
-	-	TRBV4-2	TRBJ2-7	CASSQGDWASSYEQYF	TGTGCCAGCAGCCAGGGGGACTGGGCGAGCTCCTACGAGCAGTACTTC
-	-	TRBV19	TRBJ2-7	CASSINRAYEQYF	TGTGCCAGTAGTATAAACCGGGCCTACGAGCAGTACTTC
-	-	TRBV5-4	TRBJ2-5	CASQKTGTKYQETQYF	TGTGCCAGCCAAAAAACCGGGACCAAGTACCAAGAGACCCAGTACTTC
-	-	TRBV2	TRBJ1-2	CASKGDNYGYTF	TGTGCCAGCAAGGGTGATAACTATGGCTACACCTTC
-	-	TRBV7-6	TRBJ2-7	CASSFSGGESYEQYF	TGTGCCAGCAGCTTCAGTGGAGGGGAGTCCTACGAGCAGTACTTC
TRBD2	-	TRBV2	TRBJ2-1	CASSSGGATYNEQFF	TGTGCCAGCAGTAGCGGGGGGGCGACCTACAATGAGCAGTTCTTC